This is a list of T cell receptor beta chains from one sample in a study of vaccination and CD4 T cells after COVID-19. TCRdb reprocessed the PCR reads via MiXCR and lists one record per CDR3 protein. This sample has thousands of distinct CDR3 sequences, with roughly 31% found just once. Antigen specificity for these receptors is unknown. The sequenced sample was CD4+ T cells from blood, cultured in vitro. These receptors originate from a human donor in good health. Both conserved end residues are part of each CDR3. Fields, in order: clone size, V gene, J gene, D gene, CDR3 protein, CDR3 DNA. A D gene is named only where the DNA matches it firmly. Some rows mark clone size as missing; the rest say once, few, many or name a class of expanded clone.

clone_size: NA; v_call: TRBV4-3; j_call: TRBJ1-1; d_call: NA; cdr3_aa: CASSQNRDGEAFF; cdr3_nt: TGCGCCAGCAGCCAAAACCGGGACGGAGAAGCTTTCTTT
clone_size: NA; v_call: TRBV20-1; j_call: TRBJ2-7; d_call: NA; cdr3_aa: CSARDTGGQYF; cdr3_nt: TGCAGTGCTAGAGATACCGGGGGACAGTACTTC
clone_size: few; v_call: TRBV19; j_call: TRBJ1-2; d_call: NA; cdr3_aa: CASSIGTVYGYTF; cdr3_nt: TGTGCCAGTAGTATTGGGACGGTCTATGGCTACACCTTC
clone_size: few; v_call: TRBV19; j_call: TRBJ1-5; d_call: TRBD1; cdr3_aa: CASNSLATGVNQPQHF; cdr3_nt: TGTGCCAGTAATAGTCTGGCGACAGGGGTCAATCAGCCCCAGCATTTT
clone_size: NA; v_call: TRBV28; j_call: TRBJ2-1; d_call: TRBD2; cdr3_aa: CASSLLAGGSRYNEQFF; cdr3_nt: TGTGCCAGCAGTTTACTAGCGGGAGGTAGTAGGTACAATGAGCAGTTCTTC
clone_size: NA; v_call: TRBV20-1; j_call: TRBJ2-7; d_call: TRBD2; cdr3_aa: CSAPPGTSGSYEQYF; cdr3_nt: TGCAGTGCCCCCCCCGGGACTAGCGGGAGCTACGAGCAGTACTTC
clone_size: NA; v_call: TRBV6-1; j_call: TRBJ2-5; d_call: TRBD2; cdr3_aa: CASSPMTSGTSRRQETQYF; cdr3_nt: TGTGCCAGCAGTCCCATGACTAGCGGCACATCCCGGCGCCAAGAGACCCAGTACTTC
clone_size: NA; v_call: TRBV6-1; j_call: TRBJ1-3; d_call: TRBD1; cdr3_aa: CASSRTGGADTIYF; cdr3_nt: TGTGCCAGCAGCAGAACAGGGGGCGCTGACACCATATATTTT
clone_size: NA; v_call: TRBV19; j_call: TRBJ1-5; d_call: TRBD1; cdr3_aa: CASSRGTGENQPQHF; cdr3_nt: TGTGCCAGTAGTCGCGGGACAGGGGAAAATCAGCCCCAGCATTTT
clone_size: once; v_call: TRBV15; j_call: TRBJ2-2; d_call: NA; cdr3_aa: CATSRDRGAPEDTGELFF; cdr3_nt: TGTGCCACCAGCAGAGATAGGGGGGCCCCGGAGGACACCGGGGAGCTGTTTTTT
clone_size: NA; v_call: TRBV20-1; j_call: TRBJ2-7; d_call: TRBD1; cdr3_aa: CSARTRGFYEQYF; cdr3_nt: TGCAGTGCTAGAACCAGGGGGTTCTACGAGCAGTACTTC
clone_size: NA; v_call: TRBV6-5; j_call: TRBJ1-3; d_call: NA; cdr3_aa: CASSYPRGSGNTIYF; cdr3_nt: TGTGCCAGCAGTTATCCGAGGGGGTCTGGAAACACCATATATTTT
clone_size: NA; v_call: TRBV9; j_call: TRBJ2-3; d_call: NA; cdr3_aa: CASSVEGISTDTQYF; cdr3_nt: TGTGCCAGCAGCGTAGAGGGGATTAGCACAGATACGCAGTATTTT
clone_size: NA; v_call: TRBV21-1; j_call: TRBJ2-7; d_call: NA; cdr3_aa: CASNFHRTGGAYEQYF; cdr3_nt: TGTGCCAGCAACTTCCACAGGACAGGGGGCGCGTACGAGCAGTACTTC
clone_size: NA; v_call: TRBV20-1; j_call: TRBJ2-4; d_call: NA; cdr3_aa: CSAREGATGWAKNIQYF; cdr3_nt: TGCAGTGCTAGAGAGGGGGCGACCGGGTGGGCCAAAAACATTCAGTACTTC
clone_size: NA; v_call: TRBV20-1; j_call: TRBJ2-7; d_call: NA; cdr3_aa: CSAPTRAAYEQYF; cdr3_nt: TGCAGTGCTCCTACTAGGGCCGCCTACGAGCAGTACTTC
clone_size: NA; v_call: TRBV7-9; j_call: TRBJ2-3; d_call: NA; cdr3_aa: CASSLAPDTQYF; cdr3_nt: TGTGCCAGCAGCTTAGCTCCGGATACGCAGTATTTT
clone_size: NA; v_call: TRBV5-4; j_call: TRBJ1-1; d_call: TRBD1; cdr3_aa: CASSQDRGTEAFF; cdr3_nt: TGTGCCAGCAGCCAGGACAGGGGCACTGAAGCTTTCTTT
clone_size: NA; v_call: TRBV27; j_call: TRBJ2-6; d_call: NA; cdr3_aa: CASSLRHSGANVLTF; cdr3_nt: TGTGCCAGCAGTCTCCGGCACTCTGGGGCCAACGTCCTGACTTTC
clone_size: few; v_call: TRBV6-4; j_call: TRBJ2-2; d_call: TRBD2; cdr3_aa: CASSGTSGSTGELFF; cdr3_nt: TGTGCCAGCAGTGGGACTAGCGGGAGCACCGGGGAGCTGTTTTTT
clone_size: few; v_call: TRBV10-3; j_call: TRBJ2-5; d_call: TRBD2; cdr3_aa: CATRETGGETQYF; cdr3_nt: TGTGCCACCCGGGAGACGGGGGGGGAGACCCAGTACTTC
clone_size: NA; v_call: TRBV29-1; j_call: TRBJ1-5; d_call: NA; cdr3_aa: CSVEDAVNQPQHF; cdr3_nt: TGCAGCGTTGAAGATGCCGTGAATCAGCCCCAGCATTTT
clone_size: NA; v_call: TRBV2; j_call: TRBJ2-5; d_call: NA; cdr3_aa: CASSGLEETQYF; cdr3_nt: TGTGCCAGCAGTGGACTAGAAGAGACCCAGTACTTC
clone_size: few; v_call: TRBV19; j_call: TRBJ1-1; d_call: NA; cdr3_aa: CASSLQGSEAFF; cdr3_nt: TGTGCCAGTAGTCTCCAGGGAAGTGAAGCTTTCTTT
clone_size: NA; v_call: TRBV7-3; j_call: TRBJ2-1; d_call: NA; cdr3_aa: CASSPPGPGDSEQFF; cdr3_nt: TGTGCCAGCAGCCCACCGGGCCCCGGGGATAGTGAGCAGTTCTTC
clone_size: few; v_call: TRBV20-1; j_call: TRBJ2-5; d_call: NA; cdr3_aa: CSARVVVQETQYF; cdr3_nt: TGCAGTGCTAGAGTAGTGGTGCAAGAGACCCAGTACTTC
clone_size: NA; v_call: TRBV4-2; j_call: TRBJ1-1; d_call: TRBD1; cdr3_aa: CASSLTSGTGLFVKAFF; cdr3_nt: TGTGCCAGCAGCCTGACCTCCGGGACAGGACTATTCGTGAAGGCTTTCTTT